This TCR beta chain was profiled in a study of early T cells in non-severe SARS-CoV-2 infection. The V and J ends lost 5 bases and 5 bases, in that order; junction bases with no gene match: 11. CDR3 size: 16 residues. This clonotype was counted only a few times. TCRdb reprocessed the 5' RACE reads via MiXCR and lists one record per CDR3 protein. Counted here are some 80,000 distinct CDR3 sequences, 5% occurring once; the ten biggest clones make up under 8%. The source is an adult who was a healthcare worker with PCR-confirmed SARS-CoV-2 infection or an uninfected control (not recorded which). The gene calls are TRBV12-3 or TRBV12-4 and TRBJ2-1, with 8 bases lining up with TRBD2. This specimen was whole blood, taken at baseline. CDR3 in amino acids: CASSPHGTSANNEQFF. The CDR3 DNA reads as TGTGCCAGCAGTCCCCACGGGACTAGTGCGAACAATGAGCAGTTCTTC.